The 13 T cell receptor beta chains below come from one sample, sequenced in a study of prognosis after radiotherapy for stage I lung cancer. Multiplex PCR, run in two rounds, amplified TCR beta CDR3 from genomic DNA. For every TRBV and TRBJ gene, a specific primer was used in first-round PCR. TCRdb reanalysed the multiplex PCR reads using MiXCR and keeps one entry per CDR3 protein. Here the sample spans nearly 25,000 distinct CDR3 sequences, roughly 35% being singletons. The starting material was PBMCs, obtained before or after stereotactic body radiation therapy (not recorded which). These receptors originate from a donor aged 50 or older with non-small cell lung cancer.

This clonotype has ten or more counts. This chain connects TRBV5-1 to TRBJ1-6; no reliable D call. Trimming cost V 5 bases and J 13 bases, with 16 bases left between them. The germline gives CDR1 SGHRS, CDR2 YFSETQ. CDR3 length: 13 amino acids. The DNA of the CDR3 is TGCGCCAGCAGGCCTGGTGAGGGCCGGCCCCTCCACTTT. Translated, it gives CASRPGEGRPLHF.

This clonotype has ten or more counts. The V gene is TRBV7-2, the J gene TRBJ2-7; 7 bases agree with TRBD2. V was pared by 5 bases and J by 10 bases, with 14 bases of the junction left unmatched. This CDR3 region has 14 residues. Germline assignment: CDR1 SGHTA and CDR2 FQGNSA. CDR3 sequence: CASSPFVGRAAQYF. CDR3 nucleotides: TGTGCCAGCAGCCCCTTTGTGGGGAGGGCCGCCCAGTACTTC.

This clonotype came up many times. The CDR3 region is CASSPTGAAGNTIYF. The CDR3 coding sequence is TGCGCCAGCAGCCCTACAGGGGCGGCTGGAAACACCATATATTTT. The chain couples TRBV5-1 to TRBJ1-3; 7 bases align to TRBD1. In germline, CDR1 is SGHRS, CDR2 YFSETQ. The CDR3 totals 15 residues. Trimming cost V 4 bases and J 2 bases; bases outside gene matches: 6.

This clonotype was counted many times. J is TRBJ1-1 and V is TRBV6-1; 9 bases are shared with TRBD1. The CDR3 totals 17 residues. The J segment lost 1 base and the V segment lost 6 bases, leaving 12 bases of the junction unmatched. The germline gives CDR1 MNHNS, CDR2 SASEGT. CDR3: CASRGTGITLRNTEAFF. DNA for the CDR3: TGTGCCAGCAGGGGGACAGGGATCACGTTGAGGAACACTGAAGCTTTCTTT.

In regard to this clonotype: One junction end disagrees with the germline gene, perhaps due to a read error. The genes are TRBV12-3 or TRBV12-4 and TRBJ2-5, with D perhaps TRBD2 (5 bases). There are 13 residues in the CDR3. DNA of the CDR3: TGTGTCAGCAGCTCTAGCTCTCAAGAGACACAGTACTTC. Protein: CVSSSSSQETQYF.

The rearrangement joins TRBV4-1 to TRBJ1-1; no reliable D call. CDR1 is MGHRA and CDR2 is YSYEKL in the germline V gene. Trimming cost V 3 bases and J 1 base, with 21 bases left between them. The CDR3 consists of 18 residues. CDR3 nucleotide sequence: TGCGCCAGCAGCCAGAGCCGGACCCTACGAGACGAGAACACTGAAGCTTTCTTT. It yields the protein CASSQSRTLRDENTEAFF.

The table lists this clonotype with many counts. The chain combines TRBV7-8 with TRBJ1-2; TRBD1 aligns across 7 bases. This CDR3 is 15 amino acids long. CDR1 and CDR2 from the germline V gene are SGHVS and FQNEAQ. Losses at the gene ends were 3 bases for V and 9 bases for J; bases not matched to a gene: 13. The CDR3 nucleotides read TGTGCCAGCAGCTTTATCGCCGGGGACAGCTTAAGCTACACCTTC. Translated, it gives CASSFIAGDSLSYTF.

This clonotype was detected many times. The gene calls are TRBV7-9 and TRBJ2-1; 7 bases are a match to TRBD2. Germline V CDR1 and CDR2: SEHNR, FQNEAQ (reference sequence). Losses at the gene ends were 5 bases for V and 0 bases for J; bases not matched to a gene: 4. The CDR3 is made up of 15 amino acids. The CDR3 region has the DNA TGTGCCAGCAGCCGCGGCGGGAGCTCCTACAATGAGCAGTTCTTC. Translation gives CASSRGGSSYNEQFF.

Many counts were recorded for this clonotype. The CDR3 protein is CASSQPGQGYYGYTF. CDR3 nucleotides: TGTGCCAGCAGCCAACCCGGACAGGGCTACTATGGCTACACCTTC. V usage is TRBV6-1 and J usage is TRBJ1-2, with TRBD1 identical over 8 bases. With V trimmed by 6 bases and J by 3 bases, 9 bases remained unmatched. The germline V gene encodes CDR1 MNHNS and CDR2 SASEGT. The CDR3 loop spans 15 amino acids.

This clonotype showed up just a few times. This chain connects TRBV12-3 or TRBV12-4 to TRBJ2-2; TRBD1 matches 7 bases. Trimming removed 5 bases from V and 1 base from J; junction bases left unmatched: 1. This CDR3 region has 14 residues. The CDR3: CASSTGVNTGELFF. As DNA, the CDR3 is TGTGCCAGCAGTACAGGGGTGAACACCGGGGAGCTGTTTTTT.

At least ten counts were recorded for this clonotype. V usage is TRBV24-1 and J usage is TRBJ2-2; a possible D gene is TRBD1 (5 bases). CDR1 is KGHDR and CDR2 is SFDVKD in the germline V gene. The CDR3 consists of 15 residues. The V gene lost 2 bases and the J gene lost 1 base, with 7 bases spanning the gap. This CDR3 reads CATSDYRLNTGELFF. DNA for the CDR3: TGTGCCACCAGTGATTACAGGTTGAACACCGGGGAGCTGTTTTTT.

A remark on this clonotype: A much larger clonotype is one base distant, so this may be a read error. The genes are TRBV9 and TRBJ2-3, with 8 bases matching TRBD2. Germline V gene sequence: CDR1 SGDLS, CDR2 YYNGEE. V shed 0 bases and J 2 bases; nucleotides not matched to a gene: 14. CDR3 length: 19 residues. The DNA for the CDR3 is TGTGCCAGCAGCGTAGGGCCGGGGGGGCGGGAGGTCGACACAGATACGCAGTATTTT. Translated: CASSVGPGGREVDTDTQYF.

This clonotype has only a few counts. With a much larger clone just one base away, this may be a read error. The chain employs TRBV9 and TRBJ2-1; either TRBD1 or TRBD2 may fit D (6 bases each). CDR1 and CDR2 (germline): SGDLS, YYNGEE. The CDR3 has 18 residues. V lost 0 bases to trimming and J lost 5 bases, with 21 bases between them. CDR3 region: CASSVVGGLTSGDNEQFF. CDR3 sequence (DNA): TGTGCCAGCAGCGTAGTCGGGGGCTTAACCAGCGGTGACAATGAGCAGTTCTTC.